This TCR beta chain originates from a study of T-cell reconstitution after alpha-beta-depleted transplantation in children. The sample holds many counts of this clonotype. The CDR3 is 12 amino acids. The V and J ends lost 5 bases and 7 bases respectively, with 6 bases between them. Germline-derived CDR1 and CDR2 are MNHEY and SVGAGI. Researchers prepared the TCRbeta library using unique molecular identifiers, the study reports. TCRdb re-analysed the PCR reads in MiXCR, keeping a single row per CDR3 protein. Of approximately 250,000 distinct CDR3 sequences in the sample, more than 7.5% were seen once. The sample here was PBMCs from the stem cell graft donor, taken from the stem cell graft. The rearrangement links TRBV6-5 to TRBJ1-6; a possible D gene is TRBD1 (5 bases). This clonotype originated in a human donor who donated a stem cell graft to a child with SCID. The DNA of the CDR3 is TGTGCCAGCAGTGGGACCAATTCACCCCTCCACTTT. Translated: CASSGTNSPLHF.